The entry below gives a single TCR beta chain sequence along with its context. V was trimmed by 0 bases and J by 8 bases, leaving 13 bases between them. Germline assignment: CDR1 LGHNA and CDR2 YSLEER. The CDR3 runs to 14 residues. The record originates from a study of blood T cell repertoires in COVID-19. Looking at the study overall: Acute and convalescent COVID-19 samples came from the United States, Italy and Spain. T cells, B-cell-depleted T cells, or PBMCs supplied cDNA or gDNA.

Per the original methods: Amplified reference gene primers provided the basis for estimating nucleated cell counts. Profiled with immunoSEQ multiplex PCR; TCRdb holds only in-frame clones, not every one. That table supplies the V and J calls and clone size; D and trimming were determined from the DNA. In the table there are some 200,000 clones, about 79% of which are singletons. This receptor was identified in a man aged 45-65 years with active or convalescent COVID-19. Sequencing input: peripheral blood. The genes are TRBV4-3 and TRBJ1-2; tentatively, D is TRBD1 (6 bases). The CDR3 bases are TGCGCCAGCAGCCAAGAAGGGACATATTACGGCTACACCTTC. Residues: CASSQEGTYYGYTF.